Here is one T cell receptor beta chain with its context. Its antigen is unidentified. The sample originates from a study of cytomegalovirus exposure and HLA in healthy donors. Study context: A data release that came early held roughly 85 million unique TCRs from HLA-typed donors. Study observations and caveats: Being indistinguishable, some V segments were excluded, TRBV6-2 and TRBV6-3 among them.

The PCR had 60 Vbeta and 13 Jbeta primers. This table comes from immunoSEQ multiplex PCR, and its TCRdb copy is limited to in-frame clones, with some not included. This sample has fewer than 200,000 clones, with about two thirds found just once. Trimming took off 4 bases at V and 7 bases at J, with 10 bases between the two ends. The CDR3 sequence is 12 residues long. CDR1 and CDR2 from the germline V gene are SEHNR and FQNEAQ (reference sequence). The sequence was collected from a human donor in good health. The gene calls are TRBV7-9 and TRBJ1-1, with D unclear. The specimen was PBMCs. CDR3 coding DNA: TGTGCCAGCAGCTCAAACGGCGGTGAAGCTTTCTTT. The encoded protein is CASSSNGGEAFF.